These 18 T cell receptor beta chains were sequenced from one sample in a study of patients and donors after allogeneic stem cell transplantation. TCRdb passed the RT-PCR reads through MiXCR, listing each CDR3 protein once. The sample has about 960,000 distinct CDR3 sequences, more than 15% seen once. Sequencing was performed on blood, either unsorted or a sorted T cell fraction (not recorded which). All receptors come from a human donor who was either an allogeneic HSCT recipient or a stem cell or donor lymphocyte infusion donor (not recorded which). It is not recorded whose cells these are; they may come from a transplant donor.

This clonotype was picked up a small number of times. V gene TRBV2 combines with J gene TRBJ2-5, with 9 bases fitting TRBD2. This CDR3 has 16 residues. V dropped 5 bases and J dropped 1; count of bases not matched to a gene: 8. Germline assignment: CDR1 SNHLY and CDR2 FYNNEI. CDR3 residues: CASSLVAGAIQETQYF. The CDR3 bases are TGTGCCAGCAGTTTAGTAGCGGGGGCCATCCAAGAGACCCAGTACTTC.

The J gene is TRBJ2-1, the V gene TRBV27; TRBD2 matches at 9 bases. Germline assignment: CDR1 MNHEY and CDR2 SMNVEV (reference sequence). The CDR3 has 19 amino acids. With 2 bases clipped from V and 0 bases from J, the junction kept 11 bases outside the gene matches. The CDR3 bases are TGTGCCAGCAGTTTACAGCCACGACTAGCGGCCAGCTCCTACAATGAGCAGTTCTTC. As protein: CASSLQPRLAASSYNEQFF.

CDR3 coding DNA: TGTGCCAGCAGCAAGGCTAGCGGGGTCTACGAGCAGTACTTC. This encodes CASSKASGVYEQYF. The V call is TRBV6-1, the J call TRBJ2-7; 9 nucleotides agree with TRBD2. The CDR3 extends over 14 amino acids. With 6 bases clipped from V and 3 bases from J, the junction kept 6 bases outside the gene matches. The germline V gene encodes CDR1 MNHNS and CDR2 SASEGT.

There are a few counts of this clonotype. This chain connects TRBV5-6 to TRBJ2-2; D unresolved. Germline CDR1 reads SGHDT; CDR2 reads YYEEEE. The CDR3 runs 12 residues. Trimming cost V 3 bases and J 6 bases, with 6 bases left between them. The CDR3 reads CASSYVSGELFF. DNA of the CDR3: TGTGCCAGCAGCTATGTGTCCGGGGAGCTGTTTTTT.

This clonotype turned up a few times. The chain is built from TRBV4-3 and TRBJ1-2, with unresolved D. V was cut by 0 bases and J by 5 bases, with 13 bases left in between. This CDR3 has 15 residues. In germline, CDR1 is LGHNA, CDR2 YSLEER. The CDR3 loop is CASSQDPTLTYGYTF. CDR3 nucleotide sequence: TGCGCCAGCAGCCAAGATCCGACATTAACGTATGGCTACACCTTC.

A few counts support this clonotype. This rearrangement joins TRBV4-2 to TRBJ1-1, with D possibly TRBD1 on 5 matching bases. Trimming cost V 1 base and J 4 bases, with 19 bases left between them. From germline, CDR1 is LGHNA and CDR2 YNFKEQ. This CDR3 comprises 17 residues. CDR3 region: CASSQVWRSEGITEAFF. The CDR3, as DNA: TGTGCCAGCAGCCAAGTATGGCGGTCAGAGGGGATCACTGAAGCTTTCTTT.

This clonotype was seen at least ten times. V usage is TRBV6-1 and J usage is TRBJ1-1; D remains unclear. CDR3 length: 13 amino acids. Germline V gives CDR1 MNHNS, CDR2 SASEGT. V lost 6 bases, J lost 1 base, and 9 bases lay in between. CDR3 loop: CASRRTGNTEAFF. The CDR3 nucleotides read TGTGCCAGCAGAAGGACGGGGAACACTGAAGCTTTCTTT.

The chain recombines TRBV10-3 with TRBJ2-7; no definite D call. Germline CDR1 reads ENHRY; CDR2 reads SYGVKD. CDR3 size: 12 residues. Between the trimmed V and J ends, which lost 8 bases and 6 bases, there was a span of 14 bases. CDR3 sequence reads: CAIGNFLGEQYF. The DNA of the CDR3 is TGTGCCATCGGGAACTTTTTGGGCGAGCAGTACTTC.

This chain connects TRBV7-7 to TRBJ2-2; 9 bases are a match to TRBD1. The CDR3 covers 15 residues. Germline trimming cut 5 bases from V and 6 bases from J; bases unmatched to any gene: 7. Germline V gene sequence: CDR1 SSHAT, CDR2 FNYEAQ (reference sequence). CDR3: CASSANRGQAGELFF. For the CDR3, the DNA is TGTGCCAGCAGCGCTAACAGGGGGCAGGCCGGGGAGCTGTTTTTT.

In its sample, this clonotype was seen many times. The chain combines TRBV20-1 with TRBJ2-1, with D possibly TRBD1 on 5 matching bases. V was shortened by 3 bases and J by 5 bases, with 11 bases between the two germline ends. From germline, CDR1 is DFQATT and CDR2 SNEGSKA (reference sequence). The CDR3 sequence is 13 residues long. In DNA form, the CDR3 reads TGCAGTGCTAGGGATTTAGGGGACAATGAGCAGTTCTTC. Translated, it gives CSARDLGDNEQFF.

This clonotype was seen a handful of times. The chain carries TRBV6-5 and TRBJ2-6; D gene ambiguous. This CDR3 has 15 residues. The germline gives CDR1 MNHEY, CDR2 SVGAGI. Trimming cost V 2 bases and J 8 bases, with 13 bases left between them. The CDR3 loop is CASSYVPVRSNVLTF. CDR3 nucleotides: TGTGCCAGCAGTTACGTCCCAGTCAGGTCCAACGTCCTGACTTTC.

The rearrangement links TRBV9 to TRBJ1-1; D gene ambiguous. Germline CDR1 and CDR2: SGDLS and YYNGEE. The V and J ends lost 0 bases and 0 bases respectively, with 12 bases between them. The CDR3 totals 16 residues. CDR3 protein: CASSVVSGPLNTEAFF. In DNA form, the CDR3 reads TGTGCCAGCAGCGTAGTTTCCGGGCCGTTGAACACTGAAGCTTTCTTT.

CDR3 region: CASSFAGAPYEQYF. For the CDR3, the DNA is TGTGCCAGCAGTTTCGCGGGCGCACCCTACGAGCAGTACTTC. This chain uses TRBV27 with TRBJ2-7, with D possibly being TRBD2 (5 bases). The CDR3 spans 14 residues. Per the germline V gene, CDR1 is MNHEY and CDR2 is SMNVEV (reference sequence). The V end lost 3 bases, the J end lost 2 bases, and 11 bases lay between the germline ends.

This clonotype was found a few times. The CDR3 DNA follows: TGTGCCAGCAGCCATCCCCCGCTAGCGGGAGTAGGGGATACGCAGTATTTT. Protein sequence: CASSHPPLAGVGDTQYF. The chain employs TRBV14 and TRBJ2-3; 10 nucleotides match TRBD2. J was trimmed by 6 bases and V by 3 bases; bases with no gene match: 12. The germline gives CDR1 SGHDN, CDR2 FVKESK. The CDR3 has 17 amino acids.

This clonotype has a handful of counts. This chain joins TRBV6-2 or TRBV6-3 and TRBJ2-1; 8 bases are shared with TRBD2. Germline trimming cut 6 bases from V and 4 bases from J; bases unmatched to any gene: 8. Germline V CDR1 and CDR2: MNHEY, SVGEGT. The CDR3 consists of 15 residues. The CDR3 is CASSLRGGPYNEQFF. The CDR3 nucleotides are TGTGCCAGCAGCCTTCGGGGGGGTCCGTACAATGAGCAGTTCTTC.

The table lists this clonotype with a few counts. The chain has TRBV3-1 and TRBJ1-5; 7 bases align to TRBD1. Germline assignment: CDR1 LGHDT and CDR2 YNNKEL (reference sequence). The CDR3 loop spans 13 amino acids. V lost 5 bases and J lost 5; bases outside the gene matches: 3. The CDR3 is CASSGTVHQPQHF. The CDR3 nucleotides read TGTGCCAGCAGCGGGACAGTCCATCAGCCCCAGCATTTT.

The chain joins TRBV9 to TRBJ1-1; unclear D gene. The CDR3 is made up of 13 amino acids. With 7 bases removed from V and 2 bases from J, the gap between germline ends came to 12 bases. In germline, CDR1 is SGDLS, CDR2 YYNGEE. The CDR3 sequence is CASAEGVNTEAFF. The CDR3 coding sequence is TGTGCCAGCGCGGAGGGAGTTAACACTGAAGCTTTCTTT. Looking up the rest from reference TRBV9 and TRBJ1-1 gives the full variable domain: DSGVTQTPKHLITATGQRVTLRCSPRSGDLSVYWYQQSLDQGLQFLIQYYNGEERAKGNILERFSAQQFPDLHSELNLSSLELGDSALYFCASAEGVNTEAFFGQGTRLTVV.

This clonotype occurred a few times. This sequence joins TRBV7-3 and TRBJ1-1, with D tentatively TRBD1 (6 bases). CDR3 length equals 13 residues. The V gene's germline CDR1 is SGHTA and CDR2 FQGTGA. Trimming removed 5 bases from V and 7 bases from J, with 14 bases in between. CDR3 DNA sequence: TGTGCCAGCAGCCTACAGGGTAACGGTGAAGCTTTCTTT. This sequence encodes CASSLQGNGEAFF.